Sequencing of this T cell receptor beta chain was carried out in a study of T cell repertoires in cytomegalovirus infection. The CDR3 totals 14 residues. CDR1 is SGHKS, CDR2 YYEKEE, per germline (reference sequence). Trimming took 2 bases from V and 1 from J, leaving 9 bases between them. Each CDR3 protein is one row after TCRdb ran MiXCR on the reads. The sample lists approximately 180,000 distinct CDR3 sequences, 7.5% to 10% occurring once. The sequence derives from a human donor in good health (CMV status not recorded). Some clones in this sample may be carry-over from other donors' samples. The sample consisted of PBMCs. This chain uses TRBV5-5 with TRBJ1-1; D gene unclear. CDR3 protein: CASSFLAGNTEAFF. The CDR3 DNA reads as TGTGCCAGCAGCTTCTTAGCGGGGAACACTGAAGCTTTCTTT.